Following are 23 T cell receptor beta chains from one sample sequenced in a study of T and B cells in COVID-19 patients. BIOMED2 TRB-A/B primer pools were used in multiplex TRB PCR. TCRdb reprocessed the multiplex PCR reads via MiXCR and lists one record per CDR3 protein. Among tens of thousands of distinct CDR3 sequences listed, about a third were seen once. Each TRB amplification used roughly 220-550 ng of genomic DNA from blood. The sample consisted of blood. The receptors originated from a human donor who had recovered from COVID-19.

The genes are TRBV24-1 and TRBJ1-5; TRBD1 might be the D (5 bases). V shed 3 bases and J shed 5 bases, with 10 bases lying between them. Germline V gives CDR1 KGHDR, CDR2 SFDVKD. The CDR3 spans 14 residues. The CDR3 loop is CATSDPGSDQPQHF. CDR3 nucleotide sequence: TGTGCCACCAGTGATCCAGGGTCTGATCAGCCCCAGCATTTT.

This clonotype was seen ten or more times. This CDR3 is CAIAGLGYNEQFF. Written as DNA, the CDR3 is TGTGCCATCGCGGGACTAGGTTACAATGAGCAGTTCTTC. The chain carries TRBV10-3 and TRBJ2-1; 8 bases fit TRBD2. The V gene end was trimmed by 8 bases and the J gene end by 4 bases; junction bases not matched to a gene: 4. The germline V gene has CDR1 ENHRY and CDR2 SYGVKD. This CDR3 is built from 13 residues.

In DNA, the CDR3 is TGCAGCGTGGGGCGACAGGGGGACAATGAGCAGTTCTTC. As protein: CSVGRQGDNEQFF. The chain uses TRBV29-1 and TRBJ2-1, with 9 bases lining up with TRBD1. V lost 6 bases and J lost 5; bases outside the gene matches: 5. The CDR3 sequence is 13 residues long. CDR1 and CDR2 (germline): SQVTM, ANQGSEA.

The chain couples TRBV20-1 to TRBJ2-4; perhaps TRBD1 as D (6 bases). Germline assignment: CDR1 DFQATT and CDR2 SNEGSKA (reference sequence). CDR3 length: 14 residues. Between the trimmed V and J ends, which lost 6 bases and 8 bases, there was a span of 20 bases. CDR3: CSARPGAKGDIQYF. The CDR3 DNA reads TGCAGTGCCCGCCCAGGGGCGAAAGGGGACATTCAGTACTTC.

In DNA form, the CDR3 reads TGTGCCAGCAGCCTTTATGGTGGCTACACCTTC. It codes for CASSLYGGYTF. V gene TRBV5-4 combines with J gene TRBJ1-2; D is unresolved. Trimming removed 4 bases at V and 7 bases at J, with 8 bases between. CDR3 length: 11 amino acids. In germline, CDR1 is SGHNT, CDR2 YYREEE (reference sequence).

This clonotype was found many times. The rearrangement uses TRBV19 and TRBJ1-5; D gene ambiguous. Germline values: CDR1 LNHDA, CDR2 SQIVND (reference sequence). Trimming left V 1 base short and J 1 base short, with 8 bases between. CDR3 length: 15 residues. CDR3 loop: CASSIGMDSNQPQHF. CDR3 nucleotides: TGTGCCAGTAGTATAGGCATGGACAGCAATCAGCCCCAGCATTTT.

This clonotype showed up just once. This chain joins TRBV20-1 and TRBJ1-6, with D possibly TRBD1 on 5 matching bases. V gave up 0 bases and J gave up 7 bases, with 13 bases separating them. This CDR3 has 15 residues. Germline V CDR1 and CDR2: DFQATT, SNEGSKA (reference sequence). The CDR3 loop reads CSARDARQSNSPLHF. DNA for the CDR3: TGCAGTGCTAGAGACGCCAGACAGTCAAATTCACCCCTCCACTTT.

CDR3 DNA: TGTGCCAGCAGCCCCGGGATGGCTACTAACTATGGCTACACCTTC. It translates to CASSPGMATNYGYTF. This rearrangement joins TRBV5-4 to TRBJ1-2; D is ambiguous. Trimming pared 4 bases from V and 0 bases from J, leaving 13 bases between. Germline-derived CDR1 and CDR2 are SGHNT and YYREEE (reference sequence). CDR3 length equals 15 residues.

Within the sample, this clonotype is medium-sized. The chain uses TRBV11-3 and TRBJ2-1; 8 nucleotides match TRBD1. The length of the CDR3 is 17 residues. Germline assignment: CDR1 SGHNT and CDR2 YENEEA. The V and J ends lost 5 bases and 1 base, in that order; junction bases with no gene match: 10. The CDR3 bases are TGTGCCAGCAGCCGGCGGACAGGGTTTCGATCCTACAATGAGCAGTTCTTC. This codes for CASSRRTGFRSYNEQFF.

The rearrangement joins TRBV28 to TRBJ2-7; 8 positions match TRBD1. The junction had 8 bases not matched to a gene; V was cut back by 5 bases and J by 8 bases. Looked up from germline, CDR1 is MDHEN and CDR2 is SYDVKM. The CDR3 consists of 13 residues. This chain's CDR3 is CASSTPRGRKQYF. The CDR3 bases are TGTGCCAGCAGTACTCCCAGGGGGCGGAAGCAGTACTTC.

This chain links TRBV11-3 with TRBJ1-6, with D possibly being TRBD1 (6 bases). The length of the CDR3 is 15 residues. The V gene's germline CDR1 is SGHNT and CDR2 YENEEA. The V end lost 1 base, the J end lost 9 bases, and 13 bases lay between the germline ends. CDR3 sequence (DNA): TGTGCCAGCAGCTTAGTGTCAGGGGCGGGTTCACCCCTCCACTTT. Translated, it gives CASSLVSGAGSPLHF. The full variable domain, completed using reference TRBV11-3 and TRBJ1-6, is EAGVVQSPRYKIIEKKQPVAFWCNPISGHNTLYWYLQNLGQGPELLIRYENEEAVDDSQLPKDRFSAERLKGVDSTLKIQPAELGDSAVYLCASSLVSGAGSPLHFGNGTRLTVT.

About this clonotype: One junction end disagrees with the germline gene, perhaps due to a read error. This sequence joins TRBV20-1 and TRBJ2-2, with TRBD2 matching 7 bases. The CDR3 consists of 14 residues. The V gene's germline CDR1 is DFQATT and CDR2 SNEGSKA (reference sequence). The CDR3 sequence: CSARGLGNTGELFF. CDR3 sequence (DNA): TGCAGTGCCAGAGGACTAGGGAACACCGGGGAGCTGTTTTTT.

The chain recombines TRBV30 with TRBJ1-1, with D hard to call. The CDR3 sequence is 11 residues long. Trimming stripped 3 bases from V and 3 bases from J, with 5 bases between. The germline CDR1 and CDR2 sequences are GTSNPN and SVGIG (reference sequence). CDR3 region: CAWRDDTEAFF. The CDR3 DNA is TGTGCCTGGAGAGACGACACTGAAGCTTTCTTT. Full variable domain (missing parts from reference TRBV30 and TRBJ1-1): SQTIHQWPATLVQPVGSPLSLECTVEGTSNPNLYWYRQAAGRGLQLLFYSVGIGQISSEVPQNLSASRPQDRQFILSSKKLLLSDSGFYLCAWRDDTEAFFGQGTRLTVV.

V gene TRBV11-3 combines with J gene TRBJ2-4, with D possibly TRBD2 on 6 matching bases. Germline V gene sequence: CDR1 SGHNT, CDR2 YENEEA. The germline V and J ends were trimmed by 4 bases and 0 bases, with 16 bases remaining between them. The CDR3 contains 17 residues. The CDR3 sequence is CASSSDRRVLAKNIQYF. The CDR3 DNA follows: TGTGCCAGCAGCTCCGATCGGAGGGTATTAGCCAAAAACATTCAGTACTTC. The full variable domain, its missing parts supplied by reference TRBV11-3 and TRBJ2-4, is EAGVVQSPRYKIIEKKQPVAFWCNPISGHNTLYWYLQNLGQGPELLIRYENEEAVDDSQLPKDRFSAERLKGVDSTLKIQPAELGDSAVYLCASSSDRRVLAKNIQYFGAGTRLSVL.

The table lists this clonotype with many counts. The J gene is TRBJ2-7, the V gene TRBV27; unclear D gene. Germline V lookup: CDR1 MNHEY, CDR2 SMNVEV (reference sequence). Trimming removed 5 bases at V and 6 bases at J, with 11 bases between. There are 12 residues in the CDR3. This CDR3 is CASSVPLGEQYF. In DNA, the CDR3 is TGTGCCAGCAGTGTCCCCCTTGGCGAGCAGTACTTC.

The CDR3 here is CAWSTGPLFQPQHF. The DNA of the CDR3 is TGTGCCTGGAGTACAGGTCCCCTTTTCCAGCCCCAGCATTTT. The genes are TRBV30 and TRBJ1-5; tentative D call: TRBD1 (5 bases). Trimming took off 2 bases at V and 7 bases at J, with 15 bases between the two ends. CDR3 length equals 14 residues. CDR1 is GTSNPN and CDR2 is SVGIG in the germline V gene (reference sequence).

This clonotype appeared a single time. The J gene is TRBJ1-1, the V gene TRBV4-2; D remains ambiguous. There are 15 residues in the CDR3. Germline V gene data show CDR1 as LGHNA and CDR2 as YNFKEQ. Between the trimmed V and J ends, which lost 2 bases and 0 bases, there was a span of 10 bases. The CDR3 DNA reads TGTGCCAGCAGCCAATTTCGACACTTGAACACTGAAGCTTTCTTT. Translation gives CASSQFRHLNTEAFF.

By share, this clonotype ranks as medium-sized. V is TRBV11-1 and J is TRBJ2-2; D remains ambiguous. The CDR3 covers 12 residues. V dropped 5 bases and J dropped 8 bases, with 9 bases sitting between them. In germline, CDR1 is SGHAT, CDR2 FQDESV (reference sequence). The CDR3 protein is CASSRQGGELFF. The DNA of the CDR3 is TGTGCCAGCAGCCGGCAAGGGGGGGAGCTGTTTTTT.

J is TRBJ2-3 and V is TRBV10-1; D may be TRBD1 (6 bases). The CDR3 extends over 13 amino acids. V lost 6 bases, J lost 5 bases, and 12 bases lay in between. From germline, CDR1 is WNHNN and CDR2 SYGVQD (reference sequence). CDR3 sequence reads: CASSSRGGDTQYF. The CDR3 bases are TGCGCCAGCAGCTCCAGGGGCGGAGATACGCAGTATTTT.

This clonotype rates as medium-sized (0.01 to 0.1%). The chain uses TRBV11-3 and TRBJ1-6; tentatively, D is TRBD1 (5 bases). V lost 8 bases, J lost 10 bases, and 18 bases lay in between. The V gene's germline CDR1 is SGHNT and CDR2 YENEEA. This CDR3 has 14 residues. The CDR3 spells CASGPGPSLSPLHF. The CDR3 bases are TGTGCCAGCGGCCCGGGACCCAGTTTGTCACCCCTCCACTTT.

This clonotype appeared a few times. This chain uses TRBV12-3 or TRBV12-4 with TRBJ2-1, with 11 bases identical to TRBD2. V gave up 6 bases and J gave up 0 bases; unmatched junction bases: 10. This CDR3 has 18 amino acids. The CDR3 reads CASRLQTSGGSSYNEQFF. CDR3 nucleotide sequence: TGTGCCAGCAGACTCCAAACTAGCGGGGGTTCCTCCTACAATGAGCAGTTCTTC.

This clonotype is medium-sized (0.01 to 0.1%) in the sample. This chain joins TRBV6-5 and TRBJ2-1, with a possible D match to TRBD2 (5 bases). CDR3 length: 13 residues. V lost 6 bases to trimming and J lost 7 bases, with 13 bases between them. Germline values: CDR1 MNHEY, CDR2 SVGAGI. The CDR3 DNA reads as TGTGCCAGCAGCCAAGTGGGAGCTAATGAGCAGTTCTTC. Amino acid sequence: CASSQVGANEQFF.

V gene TRBV20-1 combines with J gene TRBJ1-5, with TRBD1 identical over 8 bases. V was clipped by 7 bases and J by 5 bases; unmatched bases: 13. The CDR3 contains 15 residues. Germline CDR1 and CDR2: DFQATT and SNEGSKA (reference sequence). The CDR3 DNA follows: TGCAGTGTTGGGGGAGTCAGGGGGCGCGATCAGCCCCAGCATTTT. Protein product: CSVGGVRGRDQPQHF.